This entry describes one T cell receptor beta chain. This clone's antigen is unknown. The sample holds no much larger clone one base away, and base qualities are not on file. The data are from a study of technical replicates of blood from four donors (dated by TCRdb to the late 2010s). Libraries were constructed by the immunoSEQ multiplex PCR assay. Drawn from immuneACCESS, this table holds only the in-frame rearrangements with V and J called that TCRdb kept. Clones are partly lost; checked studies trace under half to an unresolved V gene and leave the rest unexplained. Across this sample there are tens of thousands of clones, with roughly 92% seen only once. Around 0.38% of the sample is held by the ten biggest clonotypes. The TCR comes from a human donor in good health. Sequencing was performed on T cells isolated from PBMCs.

The sequenced DNA is TGTGCCAGCAGCCTTAGGACAGGGGTGAGCACAGATACGCAGTATTTT. This codes for CASSLRTGVSTDTQYF. The sequence is built from TRBV28 and TRBJ2-3; the junction holds 9 bases that match TRBD1. The germline V end is reduced by 6 bases and the J end by 0 bases; junction bases left unmatched: 7. CDR1 and CDR2 are drawn from the germline V gene: MDHEN, SYDVKM. The CDR3 has 16 amino acids, counting the end cysteine and phenylalanine. Only CDR3 DNA remains: 48 bases, in frame from the first base.